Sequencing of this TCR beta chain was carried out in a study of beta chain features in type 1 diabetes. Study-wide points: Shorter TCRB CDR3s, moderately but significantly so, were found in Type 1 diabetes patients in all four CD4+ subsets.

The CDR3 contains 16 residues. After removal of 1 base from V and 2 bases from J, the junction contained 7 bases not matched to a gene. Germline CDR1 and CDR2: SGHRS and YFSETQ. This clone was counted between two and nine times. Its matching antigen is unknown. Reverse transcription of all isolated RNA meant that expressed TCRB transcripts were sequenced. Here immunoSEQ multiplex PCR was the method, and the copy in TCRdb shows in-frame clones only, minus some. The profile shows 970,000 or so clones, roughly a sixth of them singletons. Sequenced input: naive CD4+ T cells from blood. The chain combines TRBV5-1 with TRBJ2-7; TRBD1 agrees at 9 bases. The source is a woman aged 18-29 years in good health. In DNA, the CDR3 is TGCGCCAGCAGCTTGCGGGGGACAGGGACCACCTACGAGCAGTACTTC. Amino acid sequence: CASSLRGTGTTYEQYF.